This T cell receptor (beta chain) comes out of a study of blood T cells in healthy people across ages. General study findings and limits: Bulk PBMC profiling left naive and antigen-experienced comparisons inconclusive. Long-lived donors carried more naive CD4+ cells and greater diversity than aged donors. Changes seen in expanded clonotypes were possibly confounded by donor CMV status left unknown.

The germline V gene has CDR1 MNHEY and CDR2 SVGAGI. The CDR3 consists of 16 residues. A second about 6 to 12 cycle PCR used barcoded and J-beta primers. There were at least 2.5 million CDR3-containing paired-end reads obtained from each sample. TCRdb used MiXCR to reprocess the 5' RACE reads, holding one entry per CDR3 protein. Of hundreds of thousands of distinct CDR3 sequences listed, about 36% are singletons. A remark on this clonotype: Its antigen is not identified. A read error may explain this, as a much larger clone is one base away.

The chain carries TRBV6-5 and TRBJ2-3; 7 nucleotides match TRBD2. Judging by the DNA end, TRBJ2-7 fits better; the J call may be wrong. The sequenced material came from blood. The receptor comes from a man aged 18-30 years in good health. DNA of the CDR3: TGTGCCAGCAGTTACTCGGGACTAAGTTCTACATATGAGCAGTACTTC. Encoded protein: CASSYSGLSSTYEQYF.